This TCR beta chain was sequenced during a study of CD4 T cells in relation to SARS-CoV-2 and coronaviruses. Study background: ViraFEST: approximately 10-day antigen culture of PBMCs, then TCR beta CDR3 sequencing. Controls used an HIV-1 Nef peptide pool or no peptide.

Before the COVID-19 pandemic, during about 2010-2019, CD4+ T cells were taken from unexposed donors. Isolation of CD4+ T cells took place after around eleven days in culture. Testing used SARS-CoV-2 S/N and four cold-coronavirus spikes on unexposed-donor CD4+ T cells, cells permitting. Worth noting for this clone: Its cognate antigen is unknown.

Overall study findings and caveats: Crossreactivity was assessed only for spike protein, not other viral proteins.

The table came from immunoSEQ multiplex PCR; TCRdb's copy has only in-frame clones and leaves some out. Among about 29,000 clones listed, approximately 75% were seen once. The sequence derives from a human donor in good health. The specimen sequenced was CD4+ T cells from PBMCs, cultured in vitro.

The CDR3 spells CASNTRQNTEAFF. In DNA, the CDR3 is TGTGCCAGCAATACCCGACAGAACACTGAAGCTTTCTTT. The chain joins TRBV12-3 or TRBV12-4 to TRBJ1-1, with D uncertain. Trimming cost V 7 bases and J 1 base, with 10 bases left between them. CDR3 length: 13 residues.